Sequencing of this TCR beta chain was carried out in a study of T cell repertoires in cytomegalovirus infection. Of note for this clonotype: Its antigen is as yet unknown.

TCRdb reprocessed the reads via MiXCR and lists one record per CDR3 protein. The data hold tens of thousands of distinct CDR3 sequences, with about 29% observed a single time. Findings of the study overall: Clonotype analysis showed dominance of the ex vivo response by HLA-C-restricted CMV-specific TCR beta clonotypes. People with CMV and the relevant HLA were identified by cumulative public TCR beta family frequency.

Germline assignment: CDR1 SGHTA and CDR2 FQGTGA. V lost 7 bases and J lost 3; bases outside the gene matches: 1. The CDR3 extends over 12 amino acids. Sequences were derived from CD8+ T cells from cultured PBMCs, sampled from culture after CMV antigen stimulation. This TCR was sampled from a human donor in good health (CMV status not recorded). Some clones in this sample may be carry-over from other donors' samples. The chain has TRBV7-3 and TRBJ2-3, with 7 nucleotides matching TRBD1. This chain's CDR3 is CASKTGTDTQYF. The CDR3 bases are TGTGCCAGCAAGACAGGGACAGATACGCAGTATTTT. Together with reference TRBV7-3 and TRBJ2-3, the CDR3 gives the full variable domain: GAGVSQTPSNKVTEKGKYVELRCDPISGHTALYWYRQSLGQGPEFLIYFQGTGAADDSGLPNDRFFAVRPEGSVSTLKIQRTERGDSAVYLCASKTGTDTQYFGPGTRLTVL.